A selection of T cell receptor beta chains follows, all from one sample in a study of spatial heterogeneity in lung cancer. Each CDR3 protein gets one entry after TCRdb re-called the 5' RACE reads with MiXCR. The sample has 440 or so distinct CDR3 sequences, 8% to 10% seen once. The source material was normal lung tissue next to the tumor, sampled at surgery. Receptors originate from a female donor with early-stage non-small cell lung cancer. Each CDR3 is given with its conserved first and last residue. Fields, in order: V gene, D gene, J gene, clone size, CDR3 protein, CDR3 DNA. D genes are given only for firm matches. The listing skips clone size in some rows; elsewhere it reads once, few, many or a size class.

TRBV7-9	NA	TRBJ2-1	medium-sized	CASEGPDNEQFF	TGTGCCAGCGAAGGACCGGACAATGAGCAGTTCTTC
TRBV19	NA	TRBJ2-7	few	CASSIGPSYEQYF	TGTGCCAGTAGTATAGGTCCTTCCTACGAGCAGTACTTC
TRBV7-2	NA	TRBJ2-7	large	CASSLETNYEQYF	TGTGCCAGCAGCTTAGAGACAAACTACGAGCAGTACTTC
TRBV12-3/TRBV12-4	TRBD1	TRBJ2-1	medium-sized	CASSRNRGQMNEQFF	TGTGCCAGCAGCCGTAACAGGGGGCAGATGAATGAGCAGTTCTTC
TRBV5-5	TRBD2	TRBJ2-3	large	CASSLEVERGGTDTQYF	TGTGCCAGCAGCTTGGAAGTCGAGCGGGGGGGCACAGATACGCAGTATTTT
TRBV24-1	TRBD1	TRBJ2-7	large	CATSDSPGQATAYEQYF	TGTGCCACCAGTGACTCTCCGGGACAGGCGACAGCCTACGAGCAGTACTTC
TRBV29-1	TRBD1	TRBJ2-1	large	CSADRVNNEQFF	TGCAGCGCTGACAGGGTCAACAATGAGCAGTTCTTC
TRBV5-4	NA	TRBJ2-6	medium-sized	CASPGSRSGTNVLTF	TGTGCCTCCCCGGGATCCAGGAGCGGAACCAACGTCCTGACTTTC
TRBV10-3	NA	TRBJ1-5	NA	CAISEIEGGQPQHF	TGTGCCATCAGTGAGATAGAGGGGGGTCAGCCCCAGCATTTT
TRBV12-3/TRBV12-4	TRBD1	TRBJ2-7	large	CASRTDRGGEQYF	TGTGCCAGCAGGACGGACAGGGGAGGGGAGCAGTACTTC
TRBV9	NA	TRBJ1-2	few	CASSPPTRGGYTF	TGTGCCAGCAGCCCACCGACCCGAGGGGGCTACACCTTC
TRBV21-1	NA	TRBJ2-3	medium-sized	CASSEARTGLYTDTQYF	TGTGCCAGCAGCGAGGCCAGGACGGGTCTCTACACAGATACGCAGTATTTT
TRBV2	NA	TRBJ1-5	large	CASSEDLNQPQHF	TGTGCCAGCAGTGAAGACCTAAATCAGCCCCAGCATTTT
TRBV7-9	TRBD1	TRBJ1-3	large	CASSLAGQGLRNTIYF	TGTGCCAGCAGCTTAGCGGGACAGGGACTTCGAAACACCATATATTTT
TRBV24-1	NA	TRBJ2-2	medium-sized	CATSDPSFHTGELFF	TGTGCCACCAGTGACCCATCGTTCCACACCGGGGAGCTGTTTTTT
TRBV20-1	NA	TRBJ1-1	large	CSARPGFAEAFF	TGCAGTGCCCGGCCCGGGTTCGCTGAAGCTTTCTTT
TRBV19	NA	TRBJ2-5	medium-sized	CASSSTGPQETQYF	TGTGCCAGTAGTAGCACGGGACCGCAAGAGACCCAGTACTTC
TRBV5-1	NA	TRBJ2-5	NA	CASTPLAYQETQYF	TGCGCCAGCACCCCTTTGGCGTACCAAGAGACCCAGTACTTC
TRBV27	TRBD1	TRBJ2-3	large	CASSLPRTGMDTQYF	TGTGCCAGCAGTTTACCAAGGACAGGGATGGATACGCAGTATTTT
TRBV6-4	NA	TRBJ2-1	large	CASSEGRGEYNEQFF	TGTGCCAGCAGTGAGGGTAGGGGGGAATACAATGAGCAGTTCTTC
TRBV6-2/TRBV6-3	NA	TRBJ2-3	large	CASEGEEDTQYF	TGTGCCAGCGAGGGGGAGGAAGATACGCAGTATTTT
TRBV6-1	TRBD2	TRBJ2-7	large	CASSLSGPLYEQYF	TGTGCCAGCAGCCTTAGCGGGCCCCTCTACGAGCAGTACTTC
TRBV29-1	TRBD1	TRBJ1-1	large	CSVEDRGQGVEAFF	TGCAGCGTTGAAGATCGGGGACAGGGGGTTGAAGCTTTCTTT
TRBV2	TRBD2	TRBJ2-3	large	CASSEGAGRTDTQYF	TGTGCCAGCAGTGAAGGAGCGGGGCGCACAGATACGCAGTATTTT
TRBV24-1	NA	TRBJ2-1	many	CATSGSTRPQFF	TGTGCCACCAGTGGATCTACGCGCCCGCAGTTCTTC
TRBV7-8	NA	TRBJ2-3	large	CASSLRRDTSTDTQYF	TGTGCCAGCAGCTTACGCAGGGACACTAGCACAGATACGCAGTATTTT
TRBV11-2	NA	TRBJ1-1	NA	CASSAASTEAFF	TGTGCCAGCAGCGCCGCCTCCACTGAAGCTTTCTTT
TRBV9	NA	TRBJ2-1	NA	CASSPSTSNEQFF	TGTGCCAGCAGCCCCAGTACGTCCAATGAGCAGTTCTTC
TRBV5-1	TRBD1	TRBJ2-7	large	CASSLGPQGAYEQYF	TGCGCCAGCAGCTTGGGGCCCCAGGGGGCCTACGAGCAGTACTTC
TRBV9	TRBD1	TRBJ2-2	NA	CASSDPTGMNTGELFF	TGTGCCAGCAGCGATCCGACAGGGATGAACACCGGGGAGCTGTTTTTT